The clone carrying this T cell receptor beta chain was counted at least ten times. These data originate in a study of regulatory T cells in long-lasting Graves disease. Germline CDR1 and CDR2: KGHSH and LQKENI. This CDR3 has 13 residues. Between the trimmed V and J ends, which lost 8 bases and 1 base, there was a span of 11 bases. Time point defined: newly diagnosed GD, antithyroid drugs for less than 3 months. PBMCs were the source of the RNA used for TCR sequencing. American Thyroid Association guidelines defined how Graves' disease was diagnosed. The authors built TCR beta libraries using iRepertoire HTBI primers and Arm-PCR of CDR3 regions. One entry per CDR3 protein results from TCRdb running MiXCR on the multiplex PCR reads. The data hold 360,000 or so distinct CDR3 sequences, with over 15% observed a single time. The data were also submitted as part of a second study, on T cells in Graves' hyperthyroidism and ophthalmopathy. From that second work: First-round RT-PCR with HTBI primers amplified the TCR CDR3 region. The model made its ophthalmopathy prediction, and onset followed a median about 6 months later.

The sequenced sample was peripheral blood mononuclear cells (PBMCs), obtained at new diagnosis, from a patient treated with antithyroid drugs. This TCR derives from a man aged 40-49 years with Graves disease. V usage is TRBV18 and J usage is TRBJ1-1, with D uncertain. DNA of the CDR3: TGTGCCAGCAGTCTACAGAGGAACACTGAAGCTTTCTTT. Translation gives CASSLQRNTEAFF.